These T cell receptor beta chains were read from a single sample in a study of PD-L1 blockade in urothelial cancer. Generated by immunoSEQ multiplex PCR, the TCRdb table keeps only in-frame clones and is missing some. The table includes around 92,000 clones, about 89% detected once. The sequenced sample was PBMCs, obtained around atezolizumab (anti-PD-L1) treatment. These receptors were collected from a woman older than 75 with urothelial cancer. Each CDR3 is given with its conserved first and last residue. D genes are given only for firm matches. Clone size is stated in some rows and not others, as once, few, many or a class when expanded.

j_call v_call d_call clone_size cdr3_aa cdr3_nt
TRBJ2-1 TRBV28 NA NA CASVLSGTYNEQFF TGTGCCAGCGTTCTAAGCGGTACCTACAATGAGCAGTTCTTC
TRBJ1-5 TRBV6-4 TRBD1 NA CASSVNPGGGQPQHF TGTGCCAGCAGTGTCAACCCAGGGGGCGGGCAGCCCCAGCATTTT
TRBJ2-2 TRBV15 NA NA CATSPRPGGRTGELFF TGTGCCACCAGCCCCCGCCCAGGGGGGAGGACCGGGGAGCTGTTTTTT
TRBJ2-1 TRBV28 NA NA CASLNPSYEQFF TGTGCCAGCCTGAATCCTAGCTATGAGCAGTTCTTC
TRBJ1-2 TRBV29-1 NA few CSVDQAGVYGYTF TGCAGCGTTGACCAAGCGGGGGTCTATGGCTACACCTTC
TRBJ2-7 TRBV27 NA NA CASAGFAVSYEQYF TGTGCCAGCGCTGGGTTCGCGGTTTCATACGAGCAGTACTTC
TRBJ2-3 TRBV7-8 NA NA CASSPPWRRGPDTQYF TGTGCCAGCAGCCCCCCCTGGAGGCGCGGGCCAGATACGCAGTATTTT
TRBJ2-5 TRBV2 TRBD1 few CASSESVRGETQYF TGTGCCAGCAGTGAATCGGTCAGGGGGGAGACCCAGTACTTC
TRBJ1-1 TRBV4-1 NA once CASSQSRATNTEAFF TGCGCCAGCAGCCAAAGCAGGGCGACGAACACTGAAGCTTTCTTT
TRBJ2-2 TRBV19 NA NA CASSIGPRATGELFF TGTGCCAGTAGTATAGGACCGAGGGCCACCGGGGAGCTGTTTTTT
TRBJ1-2 TRBV18 NA NA CASSPPRTVYGYTF TGTGCCAGCTCACCACCTCGGACAGTTTATGGCTACACCTTC
TRBJ1-4 TRBV28 NA NA CASSSGSYEKLFF TGTGCCAGCAGTTCGGGGTCATATGAAAAACTGTTTTTT
TRBJ1-1 TRBV19 NA NA CASSRSHVTNTEAFF TGTGCCAGTAGTAGGAGCCACGTTACGAACACTGAAGCTTTCTTT
TRBJ2-3 TRBV15 NA NA CATSREYGPSTDTQYF TGTGCCACCAGCAGAGAATATGGGCCTAGCACAGATACGCAGTATTTT
TRBJ1-4 TRBV28 TRBD1 NA CASSRQGFNEKLFF TGTGCCAGCAGCCGACAGGGCTTTAATGAAAAACTGTTTTTT
TRBJ2-1 TRBV28 TRBD2 NA CASSLYTSGKGRHEQFF TGTGCCAGCAGTTTATATACTAGCGGGAAGGGAAGGCATGAGCAGTTCTTC
TRBJ2-7 TRBV6-5 TRBD2 NA CASTPSGTNTYEQYF TGTGCCAGCACCCCAAGCGGGACTAACACCTACGAGCAGTACTTC
TRBJ2-7 TRBV2 NA NA CASSPTRSGEQYF TGTGCCAGCAGTCCCACCCGGAGCGGGGAGCAGTACTTC
TRBJ2-3 TRBV7-3 TRBD2 NA CASSSGTSEATDTQYF TGTGCCAGCAGCTCGGGGACTAGCGAGGCCACAGATACGCAGTATTTT
TRBJ2-1 TRBV30 NA NA CACVQGLGQFF TGTGCCTGCGTCCAGGGTCTCGGGCAGTTCTTC
TRBJ2-3 TRBV7-3 TRBD2 NA CASSYGLGFTDTQYF TGTGCCAGCAGCTACGGACTAGGGTTCACAGATACGCAGTATTTT
TRBJ1-2 TRBV5-6 TRBD1 NA CASSFGQGTPPNYGYTF TGTGCCAGCAGCTTCGGACAGGGGACGCCGCCTAACTATGGCTACACCTTC
TRBJ1-5 TRBV19 TRBD1 NA CAASKGQGTNQPQHF TGTGCCGCCTCAAAGGGACAGGGAACAAATCAGCCCCAGCATTTT
TRBJ2-1 TRBV10-1 NA NA CASSGQGSYNEQFF TGCGCCAGCAGTGGGCAGGGTAGCTACAATGAGCAGTTCTTC
TRBJ2-7 TRBV7-2 NA NA CASSLGAGLYYEQYF TGTGCCAGCAGCTTAGGTGCTGGACTATACTACGAGCAGTACTTC
TRBJ1-5 TRBV7-6 NA NA CASSPREHQPQHF TGTGCCAGCAGCCCCCGCGAACATCAGCCCCAGCATTTT
TRBJ2-7 TRBV28 NA NA CASSLILQGAEQYF TGTGCCAGCAGTTTGATCCTACAGGGCGCCGAGCAGTACTTC
TRBJ1-1 TRBV5-1 NA NA CASSLGGQRNTEAFF TGCGCCAGCAGCTTGGGGGGGCAGCGGAACACTGAAGCTTTCTTT
TRBJ2-2 TRBV28 NA NA CASSLLGGAGRTGELFF TGTGCCAGCAGTTTATTGGGTGGGGCAGGGAGGACCGGGGAGCTGTTTTTT
TRBJ2-7 TRBV19 TRBD2 NA CASTKGLAGQGNEQYF TGTGCCAGTACCAAGGGACTAGCGGGTCAAGGCAACGAGCAGTACTTC
TRBJ1-2 TRBV28 NA NA CASRSPSGALYGYTF TGTGCCAGCAGGTCACCCTCAGGGGCCCTCTATGGCTACACCTTC
TRBJ2-2 TRBV5-6 NA NA CASSLGGTNTGELFF TGTGCCAGCAGCTTGGGTGGGACAAACACCGGGGAGCTGTTTTTT
TRBJ1-1 TRBV25-1 TRBD1 NA CASSDKVSGGSTEAFF TGTGCCAGCAGTGATAAGGTTTCAGGGGGCTCTACTGAAGCTTTCTTT
TRBJ1-2 TRBV28 TRBD1 NA CASTPSGQGDGYTF TGTGCCAGCACCCCGAGTGGACAGGGGGACGGCTACACCTTC
TRBJ2-1 TRBV13 TRBD2 NA CASSFPGTSGSDEQFF TGTGCCAGCAGCTTTCCCGGGACTAGCGGGAGTGATGAGCAGTTCTTC
TRBJ2-7 TRBV28 TRBD1 NA CASTGTVAYEQYF TGTGCCAGCACCGGGACAGTAGCCTACGAGCAGTACTTC
TRBJ2-1 TRBV7-9 TRBD2 NA CASSLMAGGRGEQFF TGTGCCAGCAGCTTAATGGCGGGAGGGCGGGGTGAGCAGTTCTTC
TRBJ2-1 TRBV7-9 TRBD2 NA CASSLSSSGSFRSEQFF TGTGCCAGCAGCTTATCATCTAGCGGGAGTTTCCGGAGTGAGCAGTTCTTC
TRBJ2-1 TRBV7-2 TRBD2 NA CASSLTTLAGSYNEQFF TGTGCCAGCAGCTTAACCACTTTAGCGGGAAGCTACAATGAGCAGTTCTTC
TRBJ1-2 TRBV10-1 NA few CASSENRINGYTF TGCGCCAGCAGTGAAAACAGAATAAATGGCTACACCTTC
TRBJ2-1 TRBV9 NA NA CASSDGTSSYNEQFF TGTGCCAGCAGCGACGGGACAAGCTCCTACAATGAGCAGTTCTTC
TRBJ1-4 TRBV9 TRBD1 NA CASSVTTGHEGEKLFF TGTGCCAGCAGCGTGACGACAGGGCACGAGGGGGAAAAACTGTTTTTT
TRBJ2-1 TRBV18 TRBD1 NA CASSRGQGSNEQFF TGTGCCAGCTCACGCGGACAGGGCTCCAATGAGCAGTTCTTC
TRBJ1-2 TRBV5-1 NA once CASSLTGVGYGYTF TGCGCCAGCAGCTTGACGGGTGTTGGCTATGGCTACACCTTC
TRBJ1-1 TRBV6-6 NA NA CASSWGPRSEAFF TGTGCCAGCAGCTGGGGCCCCCGGAGTGAAGCTTTCTTT
TRBJ2-7 TRBV16 NA NA CASSRSIEGHKQYF TGTGCCAGCAGCCGCTCAATAGAAGGACACAAGCAGTACTTC
TRBJ1-3 TRBV28 NA NA CASARSSGNTIYF TGTGCCAGCGCCAGAAGCTCTGGAAACACCATATATTTT
TRBJ1-4 TRBV11-2 NA NA CASSLQGTTNEKLFF TGTGCCAGCAGCTTACAGGGGACAACTAATGAAAAACTGTTTTTT
TRBJ2-7 TRBV27 NA NA CASSKPTSKVNEQYF TGTGCCAGCAGTAAACCGACTAGTAAGGTCAACGAGCAGTACTTC
TRBJ2-7 TRBV5-1 NA NA CASSLASPSDEQYF TGCGCCAGCAGCTTGGCGTCCCCTTCCGACGAGCAGTACTTC
TRBJ2-3 TRBV29-1 TRBD1 NA CSVRQGFTDTQYF TGCAGCGTCCGACAGGGGTTCACAGATACGCAGTATTTT
TRBJ2-7 TRBV6-4 TRBD2 NA CASSAGTSGLSYEQYF TGTGCCAGCAGCGCCGGGACTAGCGGGCTTTCCTACGAGCAGTACTTC
TRBJ2-7 TRBV18 TRBD2 NA CASSPFSGSPYEQYF TGTGCCAGCTCACCTTTTAGCGGGAGCCCCTACGAGCAGTACTTC
TRBJ2-7 TRBV6-1 NA NA CASSRQVSYEQYF TGTGCCAGCAGTCGACAGGTTTCCTACGAGCAGTACTTC
TRBJ2-5 TRBV19 NA NA CASGPGETQYF TGTGCCAGCGGACCGGGGGAGACCCAGTACTTC
TRBJ2-7 TRBV7-9 TRBD1 once CASSLGTGNYEQYF TGTGCCAGCAGCTTAGGGACAGGGAACTACGAGCAGTACTTC
TRBJ2-1 TRBV4-1 TRBD2 NA CASSQVYPGLAGAGYEQFF TGCGCCAGCAGCCAAGTTTACCCGGGACTAGCGGGAGCAGGATATGAGCAGTTCTTC
TRBJ2-2 TRBV6-1 TRBD1 NA CASSGDRSSNTGELFF TGTGCCAGCAGTGGGGACAGGAGCTCGAACACCGGGGAGCTGTTTTTT